This T cell receptor beta chain was obtained from a study of T-cell memory formation after mild COVID-19. The sample holds a few counts of this clonotype. TCRdb called the 5' RACE reads again in MiXCR, with one record for every CDR3 protein. The sample contains almost 550,000 distinct CDR3 sequences, over 20% of which appear only once. The CDR3 has 15 amino acids. V was clipped by 1 base and J by 1 base; unmatched bases: 4. Per the germline V gene, CDR1 is SNHLY and CDR2 is FYNNEI. The chain couples TRBV2 to TRBJ2-7, with 7 bases that match TRBD2. Input material: PBMCs or a T cell subset sorted from them (not recorded which). This clonotype was obtained from an adult woman who had mild COVID-19 (a few samples of this study predate the infection). Cell type and time point are not known. The CDR3 protein is CASSEGRGTSYEQYF. The DNA for the CDR3 is TGTGCCAGCAGTGAAGGGCGGGGGACTTCCTACGAGCAGTACTTC.